Presented here are 21 T cell receptor beta chains from one specimen sequenced in a study of T cells after yellow fever vaccination. TCRdb reprocessed the 5' RACE reads via MiXCR and lists one record per CDR3 protein. The sample lists roughly 520,000 distinct CDR3 sequences; about a fifth were seen once. The sequencing here drew on PBMCs, taken less than 25 days after the first yellow fever vaccination. All receptors come from a man aged 18 to 35 who received the YFV17D yellow fever vaccine.

This clonotype has more than one count but fewer than ten. V usage is TRBV7-9 and J usage is TRBJ2-3; no definite D call. CDR1 is SEHNR and CDR2 is FQNEAQ in the germline V gene (reference sequence). The CDR3 consists of 15 residues. Trimming cost V 5 bases and J 4 bases, with 16 bases left between them. CDR3 DNA: TGTGCCAGCAGCCAGACCAGGAGTGCCCCAGATACGCAGTATTTT. Protein product: CASSQTRSAPDTQYF.

The gene calls are TRBV6-2 or TRBV6-3 and TRBJ2-2; 12 nucleotides match TRBD1. Trimming at V came to 7 bases and at J to 2 bases, leaving 14 bases not matched to a gene. Per the germline V gene, CDR1 is MNHEY and CDR2 is SVGEGT. The CDR3 loop spans 19 amino acids. This chain's CDR3 is CASIQPPPGTGGNTGELFF. Here the CDR3 DNA reads TGTGCCAGCATCCAACCTCCGCCCGGGACAGGGGGCAACACCGGGGAGCTGTTTTTT.

The chain is built from TRBV4-1 and TRBJ1-5; no firm D call. Between the trimmed V and J ends, which lost 4 bases and 3 bases, there was a span of 7 bases. This CDR3 has 13 residues. The V gene's germline CDR1 is MGHRA and CDR2 YSYEKL. The CDR3 sequence: CASSRDHNQPQHF. The CDR3 nucleotides are TGCGCCAGCAGCCGCGACCACAATCAGCCCCAGCATTTT.

The chain uses TRBV7-2 and TRBJ2-1; no firm D call. V lost 5 bases and J lost 8, with 13 bases in between. CDR1 and CDR2 from the germline V gene are SGHTA and FQGNSA. The CDR3 is made up of 13 amino acids. The CDR3 region is CASSLGPTHEQFF. The CDR3 DNA is TGTGCCAGCAGCCTAGGGCCCACGCATGAGCAGTTCTTC.

This clonotype was counted a few times. The chain joins TRBV6-5 to TRBJ1-2; tentative D call: TRBD1 (6 bases). Trimming removed 7 bases from V and 5 bases from J, with 23 bases in between. This CDR3 spans 16 amino acids. Germline V gene sequence: CDR1 MNHEY, CDR2 SVGAGI. CDR3 amino acids: CASNPERRGGGYGYTF. DNA of the CDR3: TGTGCCAGCAACCCAGAACGCCGTGGAGGGGGTTATGGCTACACCTTC.

This clonotype was recorded a few times. The chain is built from TRBV4-1 and TRBJ2-5, with TRBD1 as a possible D gene (5 bases). The ends were cut back, 1 base at V and 3 bases at J, with 21 bases in the middle. This CDR3 has 18 amino acids. CDR1 and CDR2 (germline): MGHRA, YSYEKL. This CDR3 reads CASSQAVQGPLIKETQYF. CDR3 in DNA: TGCGCCAGCAGCCAAGCGGTTCAGGGTCCCCTAATCAAAGAGACCCAGTACTTC.

The chain couples TRBV20-1 to TRBJ2-5, with D maybe TRBD1 (5 bases). Per germline, CDR1 DFQATT and CDR2 SNEGSKA (reference sequence). Trimming pared 4 bases from V and 5 bases from J, leaving 20 bases between. The CDR3 spans 15 residues. CDR3 sequence (DNA): TGCAGTGCTACCCACCTCTCCACAGGCGAGGAGACCCAGTACTTC. Amino acids: CSATHLSTGEETQYF.

The chain joins TRBV29-1 to TRBJ2-5, with TRBD2 as a possible D gene (7 bases). The CDR3 is 12 residues long. Germline-derived CDR1 and CDR2 are SQVTM and ANQGSEA. Trimming shortened V by 7 bases and J by 2 bases, and 11 bases separated the two germline ends. The CDR3 coding sequence is TGCAGCGCCGGGGGGACACAAGAGACCCAGTACTTC. Encoded protein: CSAGGTQETQYF.

This clonotype was observed a few times. The chain recombines TRBV5-1 with TRBJ1-2, with 7 bases fitting TRBD1. The CDR3 extends over 15 amino acids. V trimming: 3 bases; J trimming: 3 bases; junction bases outside the gene matches: 8. Germline V CDR1 and CDR2: SGHRS, YFSETQ. The CDR3 DNA sequence: TGCGCCAGCAGCTCGGAGGACAGGAACTACTATGGCTACACCTTC. This codes for CASSSEDRNYYGYTF.

The chain recombines TRBV7-8 with TRBJ2-5; D is unclear. Trimming took off 0 bases at V and 7 bases at J, with 12 bases between the two ends. This CDR3 has 14 amino acids. Germline V gene data show CDR1 as SGHVS and CDR2 as FQNEAQ. The CDR3 loop is CASSLAGSKGTQYF. In DNA, the CDR3 is TGTGCCAGCAGCTTAGCCGGTAGCAAGGGGACCCAGTACTTC.

This chain links TRBV6-5 with TRBJ1-5, with 7 positions matching TRBD1. Germline CDR1 and CDR2: MNHEY and SVGAGI. The CDR3 totals 17 residues. J lost 5 bases, V lost 4 bases, and 14 bases had no gene match. The CDR3, as DNA: TGTGCCAGCAGTTTCGACAGGGTACTTCATCTGGATCAGCCCCAGCATTTT. Protein product: CASSFDRVLHLDQPQHF.

This clonotype has only a few counts. The gene calls are TRBV4-1 and TRBJ2-2; D perhaps matches TRBD1 (6 bases). V lost 0 bases, J lost 4 bases, and 12 bases lay in between. CDR1 and CDR2 (germline): MGHRA, YSYEKL. This CDR3 is built from 16 residues. This CDR3 is CASSQEPGTLTGELFF. In nucleotides, the CDR3 is TGCGCCAGCAGCCAAGAACCCGGGACACTCACCGGGGAGCTGTTTTTT.

The rearrangement uses TRBV19 and TRBJ1-5, with 8 nucleotides matching TRBD1. The V gene end was trimmed by 6 bases and the J gene end by 3 bases; junction bases not matched to a gene: 10. The CDR3 totals 16 residues. Germline V gives CDR1 LNHDA, CDR2 SQIVND (reference sequence). For the CDR3, the DNA is TGTGCCAGTAGGGCTGGACAGGGTGGGATCAATCAGCCCCAGCATTTT. It specifies CASRAGQGGINQPQHF.

The chain joins TRBV11-2 to TRBJ2-5; a possible D gene is TRBD2 (6 bases). The V gene's germline CDR1 is SGHAT and CDR2 FQNNGV. Trimming shortened V by 5 bases and J by 4 bases, and 14 bases separated the two germline ends. The CDR3 totals 14 residues. The CDR3 reads CASSRLGVRETQYF. In DNA form, the CDR3 reads TGTGCCAGCAGCAGACTAGGGGTTAGAGAGACCCAGTACTTC.

Only a few counts were recorded for this clonotype. The CDR3 loop is CASSQERPDLGYNEQFF. CDR3 sequence (DNA): TGCGCCAGCAGCCAAGAGAGGCCAGATTTGGGTTACAATGAGCAGTTCTTC. This chain connects TRBV4-3 to TRBJ2-1; D is ambiguous. Looked up from germline, CDR1 is LGHNA and CDR2 is YSLEER. V lost 0 bases and J lost 4, with 16 bases in between. The CDR3 is made up of 17 amino acids.

The CDR3 nucleotides are TGCGCCAGCAGCCAAGAGGGGCCCCTCAGGCGGAACAATGAGCAGTTCTTC. Its translation is CASSQEGPLRRNNEQFF. The J gene is TRBJ2-1, the V gene TRBV4-1, with D perhaps matching TRBD1 (5 bases). The germline V and J ends were trimmed by 0 bases and 5 bases, with 17 bases remaining between them. Germline CDR1 is MGHRA and CDR2 is YSYEKL. The CDR3 covers 17 residues.

V usage is TRBV20-1 and J usage is TRBJ1-1; TRBD1 aligns across 7 bases. This CDR3 is built from 14 residues. CDR1 is DFQATT, CDR2 SNEGSKA, per germline (reference sequence). V dropped 3 bases and J dropped 0; count of bases not matched to a gene: 4. CDR3 in amino acids: CSARWGQMNTEAFF. CDR3 coding DNA: TGCAGTGCTAGGTGGGGACAGATGAACACTGAAGCTTTCTTT.

This sequence joins TRBV24-1 and TRBJ2-5; D unresolved. The CDR3 is made up of 13 amino acids. Looked up from germline, CDR1 is KGHDR and CDR2 is SFDVKD. Trimming took 5 bases from V and 5 from J, leaving 11 bases between them. The CDR3 nucleotides read TGTGCCACCAGTGTAGGGCACGCGGAGACCCAGTACTTC. Protein: CATSVGHAETQYF.

This clonotype was seen more than once but under ten times. CDR3 nucleotides: TGTGCCACCTCCCCGGGACAGGGGAACACCGGGGAGCTGTTTTTT. This sequence encodes CATSPGQGNTGELFF. The chain links TRBV7-9 to TRBJ2-2, with 9 bases lining up with TRBD1. This CDR3 contains 15 residues. Germline V CDR1 and CDR2: SEHNR, FQNEAQ (reference sequence). With 10 bases clipped from V and 1 base from J, the junction kept 7 bases outside the gene matches.

The rearrangement uses TRBV4-2 and TRBJ2-1; 7 bases line up with TRBD2. Germline V gene sequence: CDR1 LGHNA, CDR2 YNFKEQ. This CDR3 spans 18 amino acids. The V segment lost 0 bases and the J segment 12 bases; nucleotides outside the gene matches: 20. CDR3 sequence reads: CASSQDLATSRSQVGQFF. The CDR3 nucleotides read TGTGCCAGCAGCCAAGATCTAGCGACTAGCCGTTCCCAGGTTGGGCAGTTCTTC.

V usage is TRBV20-1 and J usage is TRBJ2-3, with unresolved D. V was pared by 1 base and J by 0 bases, with 17 bases between. This CDR3 region has 17 residues. The germline V gene has CDR1 DFQATT and CDR2 SNEGSKA (reference sequence). This CDR3 reads CSARGITDGTSTDTQYF. The CDR3 DNA is TGCAGTGCTAGAGGGATTACGGACGGAACTAGCACAGATACGCAGTATTTT.